This T cell receptor (beta chain) was retrieved from a study of T cell responses to AZD1222 COVID-19 vaccine. The data were produced by immunoSEQ multiplex PCR, yet TCRdb's version contains in-frame clones alone and is incomplete. Of about 110,000 clones in the sample, about 81% were seen once. A word on this clone: One junction end disagrees with the germline gene, perhaps due to a read error.

Germline loops: CDR1 MNHEY, CDR2 SVGEGT. The CDR3 is 14 residues long. The TCR comes from an adult in good health. The genes are TRBV6-2 or TRBV6-3 and TRBJ2-4; TRBD2 matches 11 bases. The sequencing here drew on peripheral blood, taken on day 0 of AZD1222 vaccination. The CDR3 reads CASSTTSGSPRPDF. In DNA form, the CDR3 reads TGTGCCAGCAGTACTACTAGCGGGAGCCCCCGACCCGACTTC.